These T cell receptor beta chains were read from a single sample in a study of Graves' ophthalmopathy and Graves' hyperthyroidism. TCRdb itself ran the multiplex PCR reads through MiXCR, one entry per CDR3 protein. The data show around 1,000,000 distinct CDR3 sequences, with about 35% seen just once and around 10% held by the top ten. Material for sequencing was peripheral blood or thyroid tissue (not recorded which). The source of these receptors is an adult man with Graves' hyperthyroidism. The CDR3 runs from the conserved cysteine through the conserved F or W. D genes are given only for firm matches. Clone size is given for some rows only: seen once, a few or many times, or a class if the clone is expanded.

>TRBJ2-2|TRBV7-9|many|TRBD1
TGTGCCAGCAGCCACGATACAGACAGGGGGACCGGGGAGCTGTTTTTT
CASSHDTDRGTGELFF
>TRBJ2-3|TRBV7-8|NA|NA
TGTGCCAGCAGTCGAGATACGCAGTATTTT
CASSRDTQYF
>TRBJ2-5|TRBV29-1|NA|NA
TGCAGCGTTGACCAGGGGTGGGAGACCCAGTACTTC
CSVDQGWETQYF
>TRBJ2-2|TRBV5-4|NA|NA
TGTGCCAGCAGCTTGAGGGACAGGGAGCTGTTTTTT
CASSLRDRELFF
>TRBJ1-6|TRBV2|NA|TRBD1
TGTGCCAGCAGTGGGACCGGGACAGGGGTTTCACCCCTCCACTTT
CASSGTGTGVSPLHF
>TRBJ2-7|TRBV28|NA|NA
TGTGCCAGCAGTCCCCGGGGTGGGGGTCCCTACGAGCAGTACTTC
CASSPRGGGPYEQYF
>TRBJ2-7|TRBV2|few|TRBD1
TGTGCCTCAAACAGGGGTTTATCCTACGAGCAGTACTTC
CASNRGLSYEQYF
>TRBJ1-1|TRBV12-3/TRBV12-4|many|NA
TGTGCCAGCAGTTTTCGGGTCCGGGACACGGACCAAGCTTTCTTT
CASSFRVRDTDQAFF
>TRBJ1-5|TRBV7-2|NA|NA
TGTGCCAGCAACAACGGGATTCGGCCCCAGCATTTT
CASNNGIRPQHF
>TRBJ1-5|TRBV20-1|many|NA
TGCAGTGCTAGTGAGGGGGGTGTGTATAGCAATCAGCCCCAGCATTTT
CSASEGGVYSNQPQHF
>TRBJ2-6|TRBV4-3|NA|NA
TGCGCCAGCAGCCAAGCCCCGGCCGGGAGAGGGACTGGGGCCAACGTCCTGACTTTC
CASSQAPAGRGTGANVLTF
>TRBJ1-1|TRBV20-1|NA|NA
TGCAGTGCCAGCAGCCCCCAGGGTCCAACGAACACTGAAGCTTTCTTT
CSASSPQGPTNTEAFF
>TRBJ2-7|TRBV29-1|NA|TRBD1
TGCAGCGTTGAAGATGTTCGGGAGGAACGCGGGACAGGGAGAGTCGAGCAGTACTTC
CSVEDVREERGTGRVEQYF
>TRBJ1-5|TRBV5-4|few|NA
TGTGCCAGCAGCTTTGGGGGGCAGGACAATCAGCCCCAGCATTTT
CASSFGGQDNQPQHF
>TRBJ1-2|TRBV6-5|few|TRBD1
TGTGCCAGCAGGGTACAGGGGGCTCGCTATGGCTACACCTTC
CASRVQGARYGYTF
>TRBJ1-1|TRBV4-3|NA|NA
TGCGCCAGCAGCCTCTCGAGGGGGTGGACTGAAGCTTTCTTT
CASSLSRGWTEAFF
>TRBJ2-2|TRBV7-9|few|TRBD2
TGTGCCAGCGGGAGGGCCGCCGGGGAGCTGTTTTTT
CASGRAAGELFF
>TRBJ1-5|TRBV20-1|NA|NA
TGCAGTGCTCACCACGGGGGTAGGGAGGGTCAGCCCCAGCATTTT
CSAHHGGREGQPQHF
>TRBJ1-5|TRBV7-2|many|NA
TGTGCCAGCAGCTTAGACAGGGATCAGCCCCAGCATTTT
CASSLDRDQPQHF
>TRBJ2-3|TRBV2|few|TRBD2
TGTGCCAGCAGCCACGGACTAGCGCGAGATACGCAGTATTTT
CASSHGLARDTQYF
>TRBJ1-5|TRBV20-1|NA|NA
TGCAGTGCTAGATGGGGCCCCCCAATGAGCAATCAGCCCCAGCATTTT
CSARWGPPMSNQPQHF
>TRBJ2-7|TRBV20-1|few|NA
TGCAGTGCTAGAGACGCCCTGGACGGGGGATGGGGGGTTAGCTCCTACGAGCAGTACTTC
CSARDALDGGWGVSSYEQYF
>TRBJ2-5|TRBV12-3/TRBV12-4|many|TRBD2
TGTGCCAGCAGTTTTCTGGCGGGGGGGACGGAGACCCAGTACTTC
CASSFLAGGTETQYF
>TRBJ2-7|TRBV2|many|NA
TGTGCCAGCAGCGGCAGGGAGGCTTACGAGCAGTACTTC
CASSGREAYEQYF
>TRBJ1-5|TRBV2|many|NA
TGTGCCAGCAGTCAAAGACAGGTTCCTCAGCCCCAGCATTTT
CASSQRQVPQPQHF
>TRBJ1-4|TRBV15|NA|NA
TGTGCCACCGGGAGGGTCAAGGTGTTTTTT
CATGRVKVFF
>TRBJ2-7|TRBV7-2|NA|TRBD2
TGTGCCAGCAGCTGGAAGGTAGCGGGGGGACAACCCTACGAGCAGTACTTC
CASSWKVAGGQPYEQYF
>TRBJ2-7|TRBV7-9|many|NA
TGTGCCAGCAGCCCCAACGACAGGATCTCCTACGAGCAGTACTTC
CASSPNDRISYEQYF
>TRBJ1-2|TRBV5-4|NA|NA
TGTGCCAGCAGCTTGGAGGTCCCTGACGGCGGCTACACCTTC
CASSLEVPDGGYTF
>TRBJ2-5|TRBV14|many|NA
TGTGCCAGCAGCCAAGTTGCGGGCCAACGAGAGACCCAGTACTTC
CASSQVAGQRETQYF
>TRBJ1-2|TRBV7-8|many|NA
TGTGCCAGCAGCCCTGCTAGGTCAAACTATGGCTACACCTTC
CASSPARSNYGYTF
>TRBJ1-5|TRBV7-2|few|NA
TGTGCCAGCAGCCCGGACAGAGATAGATATCAGCCCCAGCATTTT
CASSPDRDRYQPQHF
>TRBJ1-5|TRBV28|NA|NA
TGTGCCAGCAGCGCCAAGCGTAGCAATCAGCCCCAGCATTTT
CASSAKRSNQPQHF
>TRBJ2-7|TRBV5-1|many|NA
TGCGCCAGCAGCAACCAGGGGAGGGGAACGGAGCAGTACTTC
CASSNQGRGTEQYF
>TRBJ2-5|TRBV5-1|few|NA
TGTGCCAGCAGCTTGGAGTCGGGGGGCGGGGAGACCCAGTACTTC
CASSLESGGGETQYF
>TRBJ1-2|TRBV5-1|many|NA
TGCGCCAGCAGCTTTTTAGGGACGGATTATGGCTACACCTTC
CASSFLGTDYGYTF
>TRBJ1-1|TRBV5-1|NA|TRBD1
TGTGCCTGGAGTGGGGGACAGCCAGCTTTCTTT
CAWSGGQPAFF
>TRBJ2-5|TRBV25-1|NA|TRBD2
TGTGCCAGCAGTGAATGGGCGGGAGGGCCGGAGGAGACCCAGTACTTC
CASSEWAGGPEETQYF
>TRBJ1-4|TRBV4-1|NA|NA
TGCGCCAGCAGCCAAGAGCCGGGCCGGGGTGAAAAACTGTTTTTT
CASSQEPGRGEKLFF
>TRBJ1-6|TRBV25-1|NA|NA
TGTGCCAGCCGGGGACATCTAAATTCACCCCTCCACTTT
CASRGHLNSPLHF
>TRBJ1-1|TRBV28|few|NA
TGTGCCAGCAGTTTGGGGGGATCGGGAGGGACTGAAGCTTTCTTT
CASSLGGSGGTEAFF
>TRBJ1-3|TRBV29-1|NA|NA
TGTGCCTGGAGACGCGGTAGATCTGGAAACACCATATATTTT
CAWRRGRSGNTIYF
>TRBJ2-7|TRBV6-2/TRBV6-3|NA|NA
TGTGCCAGCAGTTACAGACAGATCGGCGAGCAGTACTTC
CASSYRQIGEQYF
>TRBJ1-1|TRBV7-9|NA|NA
TGTGCCAGCAGCTTCTCGGGGACGACCATGAACACTGAAGCTTTCTTT
CASSFSGTTMNTEAFF
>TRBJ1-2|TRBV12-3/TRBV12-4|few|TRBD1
TGTGCCAGCACCCAACGCGGCAGGGGGAACTATGGCTACACCTTC
CASTQRGRGNYGYTF
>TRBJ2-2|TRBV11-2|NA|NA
TGTGCCAGCAGCTTATGGGTATCGAACACCGGGGAGCTGTTTTTT
CASSLWVSNTGELFF
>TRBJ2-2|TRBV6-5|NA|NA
TGTGCCAGCAGTTACTCGACACCAGGGGCGTACACCGGGGAGCTGTTTTTT
CASSYSTPGAYTGELFF
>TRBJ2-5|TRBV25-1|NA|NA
TGTGCCAGCTCCCCGGGGGTTGAATTTCAAGGGACCCAGTACTTC
CASSPGVEFQGTQYF
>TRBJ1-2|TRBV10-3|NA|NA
TGTGCCATCAGTGAGTCGGAGGGGACAAATAACTATGGCTACACCTTC
CAISESEGTNNYGYTF
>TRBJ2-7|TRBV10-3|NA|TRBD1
TGTGCCATCAGTTTCGGACAGGCGGGCTACGAGCAGTACTTC
CAISFGQAGYEQYF